This record concerns one T cell receptor beta chain sequence. The entry originates in a study of blood T cell repertoires in COVID-19. About the research overall: Donors in the United States, Italy and Spain gave samples during acute or convalescent COVID-19. PBMCs, B-cell-depleted T cells, or T cells provided the cDNA or gDNA that made up the material.

Assay: immunoSEQ multiplex PCR; the TCRdb copy retains only in-frame clones and omits some. Found here are about 72,000 clones, over 80% of them singletons; the top ten hold 7.3%. CDR1 is MNHEY and CDR2 is SVGEGT in the germline V gene. The CDR3 has 15 residues. The ends lost 6 bases at V and 0 bases at J; junction bases unmatched: 7. This TCR came from a human donor in a cohort sampled during active COVID-19. Sequenced material: peripheral blood. The rearrangement joins TRBV6-2 or TRBV6-3 to TRBJ1-1; 7 nucleotides line up with TRBD1. Here the CDR3 reads CASSQAGTVNTEAFF. The CDR3 region has the DNA TGTGCCAGCAGCCAAGCCGGGACAGTGAACACTGAAGCTTTCTTT.